The 12 T cell receptor beta chains listed next were all sequenced from one sample in a study of T cell clonality in common variable immunodeficiency. Points from the study as a whole: In common variable immunodeficiency, TCR beta chains reportedly carried fewer deletions and N-nucleotide insertions.

Produced via immunoSEQ multiplex PCR; TCRdb's table is partial and in-frame only. The sample yields roughly 30,000 clones, without any singletons. Their recognized antigens are unknown. The material sequenced was peripheral blood mononuclear cells. These receptors were collected from a human donor with common variable immunodeficiency.

This clone has a count of ten or more. From the germline J gene comes the end of the CDR3, since the read stops 3 residues before it. The chain uses TRBV20-1 and TRBJ2-5; no clear D. The CDR3 is 13 amino acids. The germline V gene encodes CDR1 DFQATT and CDR2 SNEGSKA (reference sequence). The V end was cut by 5 bases, the J end by 2 bases, with 12 bases between. CDR3 residues: CSAEGPLQETQYF. CDR3 DNA, as far as it was read: TGCAGTGCTGAAGGGCCGCTTCAAGAGACC.

With regard to this clone: The read gets to within 3 residues of the CDR3 end, and the germline J gene fills in the rest. The genes are TRBV20-1 and TRBJ2-5, with D hard to call. Germline CDR1 reads DFQATT; CDR2 reads SNEGSKA (reference sequence). The CDR3 extends over 12 amino acids. Trimming took 3 bases from V and 1 from J, leaving 6 bases between them. CDR3 region: CSASPVQETQYF. The CDR3 bases that were read are TGCAGTGCTAGCCCGGTCCAAGAGACC.

This clone was detected ten times or more. CDR3 protein: CASSLVRADTQYF. Partial CDR3 DNA: TGTGCCAGCAGCTTAGTTCGGGCAGATACG. V gene TRBV7-9 combines with J gene TRBJ2-3; D not resolved. The read comes to an end 3 residues before the CDR3 does, leaving the germline J gene to fill in the end. V was clipped by 1 base and J by 4 bases, with 6 bases between them. Germline V gene data show CDR1 as SEHNR and CDR2 as FQNEAQ (reference sequence). The CDR3 spans 13 residues. Combining the CDR3 with reference TRBV7-9 and TRBJ2-3 gives the whole variable domain DTGVSQNPRHKITKRGQNVTFRCDPISEHNRLYWYRQTLGQGPEFLTYFQNEAQLEKSRLLSDRFSAERPKGSFSTLEIQRTEQGDSAMYLCASSLVRADTQYFGPGTRLTVL.

Points on this clone: The DNA ends 3 residues before the CDR3 does, and the rest of the CDR3 is filled in from the germline J gene. The V call is TRBV18, the J call TRBJ1-3; 7 bases fit TRBD1. Germline CDR1 is KGHSH and CDR2 is LQKENI. The ends lost 2 bases at V and 4 bases at J; junction bases unmatched: 2. The CDR3 loop spans 14 amino acids. The sequenced part of the CDR3 DNA is TGTGCCAGCTCACCAAAGGGGGCCGGAAACACC. This gives the protein CASSPKGAGNT. From start to end, the CDR3 is CASSPKGAGNTIYF.

This clone was counted ten times or more. The CDR3 loop reads CASSTGRNTEAFF. The part of the CDR3 DNA that was read is TGTGCCAGTTCGACAGGGAGGAACACTGAA. The rearrangement joins TRBV19 to TRBJ1-1; 7 positions match TRBD1. The read ends 3 residues before the CDR3 terminus; that terminus is restored from the germline J gene. Germline V CDR1 and CDR2: LNHDA, SQIVND (reference sequence). The length of the CDR3 is 13 residues. Trimming at V came to 8 bases and at J to 1 base, leaving 4 bases not matched to a gene.

In its sample, this clone was seen a few times. The read ends 3 residues early relative to the CDR3; the germline J gene fills the gap. V gene TRBV30 combines with J gene TRBJ1-2; D remains ambiguous. There are 12 residues in the CDR3. Germline V gives CDR1 GTSNPN, CDR2 SVGIG (reference sequence). The CDR3 sequence: CAWSRSVWGYTF. CDR3 DNA, as far as it was read: TGTGCCTGGAGTCGCTCGGTCTGGGGC. Looking up the rest from reference TRBV30 and TRBJ1-2 gives the full variable domain: SQTIHQWPATLVQPVGSPLSLECTVEGTSNPNLYWYRQAAGRGLQLLFYSVGIGQISSEVPQNLSASRPQDRQFILSSKKLLLSDSGFYLCAWSRSVWGYTFGSGTRLTVV.

This clone has at least ten counts. The read ends 3 residues early relative to the CDR3; the germline J gene fills the gap. This chain links TRBV20-1 with TRBJ2-1; possible D gene TRBD1, 6 bases. This CDR3 is 16 amino acids long. Germline V gene data show CDR1 as DFQATT and CDR2 as SNEGSKA (reference sequence). Between the trimmed V and J ends, which lost 0 bases and 7 bases, there was a span of 19 bases. CDR3: CSARDGQGLFRNEQFF. CDR3 bases read: TGCAGTGCTAGAGATGGGCAGGGGTTGTTTAGGAATGAG.

This clone was counted between two and nine times. Coverage ceases 3 residues before the CDR3 finishes, and the germline J gene fills in the end. This chain links TRBV5-1 with TRBJ1-6, with TRBD1 matching 10 bases. The germline gives CDR1 SGHRS, CDR2 YFSETQ. The CDR3 runs to 15 residues. J lost 9 bases, V lost 4 bases, and 7 bases had no gene match. CDR3 DNA, as far as it was read: TGCGCCAGCAGCCCTCCCGGGACAGGGGCTTCACCC. Its translation: CASSPPGTGASP. Given in full, the CDR3 is CASSPPGTGASPLHF.

This clone came up many times. Partial CDR3 DNA: TGTGCCAGCAGCTTGTTAGAGGGGAACCGAAACACC. Residues: CASSLLEGNRNT. The CDR3, in full, reads CASSLLEGNRNTIYF. J is TRBJ1-3 and V is TRBV5-6, with a possible D match to TRBD1 (5 bases). From the germline J gene comes the end of the CDR3, since the read stops 3 residues before it. V gave up 1 base and J gave up 5 bases, with 13 bases separating them. Germline CDR1 SGHDT, CDR2 YYEEEE. The CDR3 is 15 residues long.

Comments on this clone: Read coverage stops 3 residues before the CDR3 terminus; the germline J gene supplies the remainder. The chain uses TRBV7-6 and TRBJ1-1; perhaps TRBD1 as D (6 bases). The CDR3 is made up of 13 amino acids. The germline V gene has CDR1 SGHVS and CDR2 FNYEAQ. Deletions cut 2 bases from V and 5 bases from J, with 9 bases between. The CDR3 bases that were read are TGTGCCAGCAGCTTATCGCAGGGGACTGAA. It is translated as CASSLSQGTE. The whole CDR3 sequence is CASSLSQGTEAFF.

There are a few counts of this clone. CDR3 bases read: TGTGCCAGCTCACCATCGGAGGCCAGGGGCACGGTGACC. It is translated as CASSPSEARGTVT. The entire CDR3 is CASSPSEARGTVTQYF. The rearrangement joins TRBV18 to TRBJ2-5; maybe TRBD1 (6 bases). The CDR3 extends 3 residues past the end of the read, so its final part is completed from the germline J gene. The CDR3 loop spans 16 amino acids. Germline V gene lookup returns CDR1 KGHSH and CDR2 LQKENI. Trimming stripped 2 bases from V and 7 bases from J, with 20 bases between. Complete variable domain (other parts from reference TRBV18 and TRBJ2-5): NAGVMQNPRHLVRRRGQEARLRCSPMKGHSHVYWYRQLPEEGLKFMVYLQKENIIDESGMPKERFSAEFPKEGPSILRIQQVVRGDSAAYFCASSPSEARGTVTQYFGPGTRLLVL.

This clone was seen repeatedly, ten times or more. The CDR3 goes on 3 residues after the read ends, and that part is filled in from the germline J gene. The chain carries TRBV29-1 and TRBJ2-2; 7 bases match TRBD1. The CDR3 loop spans 15 amino acids. Trimming cost V 2 bases and J 4 bases; bases outside gene matches: 7. The germline gives CDR1 SQVTM, CDR2 ANQGSEA. CDR3: CSVEIGTDLTGELFF. The DNA read from the CDR3 is TGCAGCGTTGAAATCGGGACAGATCTCACCGGGGAG.